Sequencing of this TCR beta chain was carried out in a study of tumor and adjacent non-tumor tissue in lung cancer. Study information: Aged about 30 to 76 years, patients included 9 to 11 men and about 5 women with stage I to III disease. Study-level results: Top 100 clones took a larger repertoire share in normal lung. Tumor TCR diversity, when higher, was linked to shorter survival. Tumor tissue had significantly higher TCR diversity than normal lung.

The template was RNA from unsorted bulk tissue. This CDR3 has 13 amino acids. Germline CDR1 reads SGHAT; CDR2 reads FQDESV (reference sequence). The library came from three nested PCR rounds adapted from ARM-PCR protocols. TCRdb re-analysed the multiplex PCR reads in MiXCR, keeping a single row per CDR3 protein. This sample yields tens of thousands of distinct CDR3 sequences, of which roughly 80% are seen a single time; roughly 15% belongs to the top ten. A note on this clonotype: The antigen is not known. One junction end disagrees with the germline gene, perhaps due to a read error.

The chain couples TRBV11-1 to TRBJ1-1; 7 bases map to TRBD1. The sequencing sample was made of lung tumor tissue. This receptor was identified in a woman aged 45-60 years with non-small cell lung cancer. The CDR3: CASSKTGNSEVFF. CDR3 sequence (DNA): TGTGCCAGCAGCAAGACAGGGAACTCTGAAGTTTTCTTT.